This TCR beta chain is from a study of T-cell memory formation after mild COVID-19 listed by TCRdb under 2021. Turning to the overall study: TCR sequence clusters from the two donors were found to be largely donor specific. In a couple of donors, T-cell clones that expanded and contracted after mild COVID-19 were tracked by sequencing TCRalpha and TCRbeta repertoires over time. Two young, previously healthy adult volunteers made up the cohort, one male and one female. Summary of the overall study and its limitations: Contracting CD4+ clones were located mainly in the CM and EM memory subsets, whereas CD8+ clones were found to be enriched in EMRA. The study included only a couple of mild cases, and larger cohorts that include severe cases with pre-infection samples were judged to be necessary. The detection of some responding clones in pre-infection memory suggests that pre-existing cross-reactive memory T cells joined the SARS-CoV-2 response. Whether the second-wave clones peaking on day 37 were SARS-CoV-2 specific was not confirmed. Balanced CD4/CD8 phenotypes were observed for clones contracting from day 15 to 85, whereas a bias towards CD4+ was observed for a second wave of clones expanding from day 15 to 37.

Ends trimmed: V by 1 base, J by 8 bases; bases unmatched to a gene: 8. Per the germline V gene, SGHRS is the CDR1 and YFSETQ is the CDR2. The CDR3 runs 15 amino acids, cysteine and phenylalanine included. The entry retains the CDR3 DNA only, 45 bases that are in frame from base 1. TCRdb shows the sequencer as Illumina NovaSeq 6000. TCRalpha and TCRbeta cDNA libraries were constructed by 5'RACE with constant-segment primers, with sample barcodes and unique molecular identifiers being introduced. Trizol reagent was used to extract RNA from every sample. Amplification of the libraries took two PCR steps, and the second step added a second sample barcode plus Illumina TruSeq adapters. Sequencing of the libraries was done on an Illumina NovaSeq, producing 2 x 150 bp paired-end reads. Concerning the study's data processing: Demultiplexing of reads and collapsing into UMI-guided consensus sequences were performed with migec v1.2.7. Using mixcr v2.1.11, the UMI consensuses were aligned to TRA and TRB V and J templates and assembled into clonotypes. Expanded or contracted clonotypes were those called significant by both edgeR and NoisET, with noise models trained on biological replicates. For edgeR calls, a false discovery rate-adjusted p below 0.01 and a log2 fold-change threshold of 1 were applied. PCA with hierarchical clustering of max-normalized trajectories of the 1000 most abundant clonotypes was used as exploratory dynamics analysis. Each responding clone was given a CD4 or CD8 phenotype based on the CD4+ and CD8+ repertoires, which had been sequenced separately. TCRdb took the public reads, trimmed them with fastp at Q25, ran MiXCR for clone calling and kept in-frame beta chains. Rows merge per CDR3 protein into single entries with the most common DNA and genes. The V and J calls and clone size come from TCRdb's table, not from the authors' own analysis. The sample records 180,000 or so distinct CDR3 sequences, approximately 10% of which are singletons. Approximately 3.4% of the sample is held by the ten biggest clonotypes.

This clonotype was detected ten times or more. Its antigen has not been determined. No much larger clonotype is one base removed from it; base qualities were not supplied. Ficoll-Paque density gradient centrifugation was the method used to isolate PBMCs. The V gene is TRBV5-1 and the J gene is TRBJ1-2; TRBD1 fits 10 bases in the junction. This TCR derives from a young man who had mild COVID-19 (a few samples of this study predate the infection). The sample titles of this study are shuffled in the database, so cell type and time point are left out; the donor was told from shared clones. The sequenced material came from PBMCs or a T cell subset sorted from them (not recorded which). The nucleotide sequence is given as TGCGCCAGCAGCTTGATTCTTGACAGGGGGCGCGGCTACACCTTC. It translates to CASSLILDRGRGYTF.